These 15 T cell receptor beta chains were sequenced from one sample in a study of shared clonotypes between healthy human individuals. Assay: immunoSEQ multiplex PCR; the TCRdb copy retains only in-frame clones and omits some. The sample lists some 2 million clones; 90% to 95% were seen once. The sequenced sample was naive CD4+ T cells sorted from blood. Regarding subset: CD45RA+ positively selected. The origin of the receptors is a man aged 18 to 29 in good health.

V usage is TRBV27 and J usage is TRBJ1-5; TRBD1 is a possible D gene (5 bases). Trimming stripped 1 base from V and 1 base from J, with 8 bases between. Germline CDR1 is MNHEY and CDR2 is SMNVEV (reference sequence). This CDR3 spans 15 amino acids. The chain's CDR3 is CASSLLGRSNQPQHF. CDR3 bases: TGTGCCAGCAGTTTATTGGGGCGGAGCAATCAGCCCCAGCATTTT.

CDR3: CAISESPAGNTEAFF. The CDR3 bases are TGTGCCATCAGTGAGTCCCCAGCGGGAAACACTGAAGCTTTCTTT. V and J are TRBV10-3 and TRBJ1-1; no reliable D call. Germline V CDR1 and CDR2: ENHRY, SYGVKD. V gave up 0 bases and J gave up 2 bases, with 10 bases separating them. The CDR3 totals 15 residues.

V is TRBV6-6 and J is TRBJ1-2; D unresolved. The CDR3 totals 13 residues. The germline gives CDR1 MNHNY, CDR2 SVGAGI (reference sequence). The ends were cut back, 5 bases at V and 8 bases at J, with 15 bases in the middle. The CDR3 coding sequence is TGTGCCAGCAGTGCCCCGATGTTACGGGGCTACACCTTC. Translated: CASSAPMLRGYTF.

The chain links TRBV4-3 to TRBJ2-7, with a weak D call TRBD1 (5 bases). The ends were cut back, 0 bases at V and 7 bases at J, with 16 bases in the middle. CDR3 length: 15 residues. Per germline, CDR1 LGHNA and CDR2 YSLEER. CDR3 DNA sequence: TGCGCCAGCAGCCAAGATTTCCAGGGCTCGCGGGAGCAGTACTTC. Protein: CASSQDFQGSREQYF.

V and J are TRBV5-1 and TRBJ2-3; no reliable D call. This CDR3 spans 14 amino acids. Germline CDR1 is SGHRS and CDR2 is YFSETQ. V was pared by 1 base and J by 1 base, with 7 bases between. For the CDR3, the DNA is TGCGCCAGCAGCTTGTCCCCCGGCACAGATACGCAGTATTTT. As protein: CASSLSPGTDTQYF.

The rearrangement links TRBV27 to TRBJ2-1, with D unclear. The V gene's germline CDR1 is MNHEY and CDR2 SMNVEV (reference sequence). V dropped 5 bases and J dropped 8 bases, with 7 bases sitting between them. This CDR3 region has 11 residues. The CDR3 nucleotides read TGTGCCAGCAGTGCTCTTCATGAGCAGTTCTTC. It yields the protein CASSALHEQFF.

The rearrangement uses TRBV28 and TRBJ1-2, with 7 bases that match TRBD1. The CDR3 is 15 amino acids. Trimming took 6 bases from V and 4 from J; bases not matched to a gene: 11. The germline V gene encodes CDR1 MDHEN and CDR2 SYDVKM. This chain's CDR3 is CASRPEEGAGYGYTF. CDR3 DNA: TGTGCCAGCAGACCCGAGGAGGGGGCTGGCTATGGCTACACCTTC.

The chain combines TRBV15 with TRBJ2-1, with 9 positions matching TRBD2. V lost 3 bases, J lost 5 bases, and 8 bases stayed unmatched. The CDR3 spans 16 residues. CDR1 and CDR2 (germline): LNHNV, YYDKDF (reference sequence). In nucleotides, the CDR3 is TGTGCCACCAGCAGGTCGACGGGACTAGCCCACAATGAGCAGTTCTTC. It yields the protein CATSRSTGLAHNEQFF.

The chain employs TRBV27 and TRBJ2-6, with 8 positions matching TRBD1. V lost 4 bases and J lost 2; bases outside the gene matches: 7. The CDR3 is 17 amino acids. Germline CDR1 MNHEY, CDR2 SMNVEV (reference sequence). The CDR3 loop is CASSSPGGSTGANVLTF. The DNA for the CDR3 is TGTGCCAGCAGTTCCCCAGGGGGCTCAACTGGGGCCAACGTCCTGACTTTC.

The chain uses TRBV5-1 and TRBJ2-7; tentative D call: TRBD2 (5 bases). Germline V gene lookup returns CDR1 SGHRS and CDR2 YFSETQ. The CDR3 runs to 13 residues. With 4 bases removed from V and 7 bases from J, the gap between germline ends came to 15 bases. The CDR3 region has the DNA TGCGCCAGCAGCCGCGACCCGGACTTGGAGCAGTACTTC. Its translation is CASSRDPDLEQYF.

The CDR3 loop reads CATSSLDRGYEQYF. CDR3 nucleotide sequence: TGTGCCACCAGCAGCTTGGACAGGGGCTACGAGCAGTACTTC. The chain is built from TRBV15 and TRBJ2-7, with 9 bases matching TRBD1. The V gene's germline CDR1 is LNHNV and CDR2 YYDKDF (reference sequence). The trim removed 3 bases at V and 3 bases at J, leaving 3 bases unmatched. This CDR3 comprises 14 residues.

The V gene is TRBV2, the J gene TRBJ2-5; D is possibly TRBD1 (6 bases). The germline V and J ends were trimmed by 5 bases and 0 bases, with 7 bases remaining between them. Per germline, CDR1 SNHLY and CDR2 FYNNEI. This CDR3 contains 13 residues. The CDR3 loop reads CASSRQDQETQYF. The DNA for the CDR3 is TGTGCCAGCAGTAGACAGGACCAAGAGACCCAGTACTTC.

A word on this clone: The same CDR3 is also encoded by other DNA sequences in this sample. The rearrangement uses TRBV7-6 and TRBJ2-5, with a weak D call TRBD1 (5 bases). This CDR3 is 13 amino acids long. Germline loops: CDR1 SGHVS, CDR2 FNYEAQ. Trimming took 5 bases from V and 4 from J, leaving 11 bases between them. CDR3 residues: CASSPGQGETQYF. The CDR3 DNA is TGTGCCAGCAGCCCTGGGCAGGGAGAGACCCAGTACTTC.

This CDR3 is CASSGSGFEQFF. CDR3 nucleotides: TGTGCCAGCAGCGGATCGGGTTTTGAGCAGTTCTTC. The V and J genes are TRBV9 and TRBJ2-1, with D unclear. Germline CDR1 SGDLS, CDR2 YYNGEE. V was shortened by 3 bases and J by 9 bases, with 10 bases between the two germline ends. The CDR3 length is 12 residues.

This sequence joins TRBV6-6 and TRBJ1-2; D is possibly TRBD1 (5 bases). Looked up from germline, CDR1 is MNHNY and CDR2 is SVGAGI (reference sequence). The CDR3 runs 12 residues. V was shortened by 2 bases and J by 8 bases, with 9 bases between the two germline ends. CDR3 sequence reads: CASSYGGKGYTF. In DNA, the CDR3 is TGTGCCAGCAGTTACGGGGGAAAGGGCTACACCTTC.